Below, 17 T cell receptor beta chains from the same sample are listed, as sequenced in a study of T cell repertoires in cytomegalovirus infection. The antigens of these receptors remain unknown. TCRdb independently ran MiXCR on the reads; one entry per CDR3 protein. The sample lists 300,000 to 400,000 distinct CDR3 sequences, roughly 29% occurring once. Material: cultured PBMCs, obtained from culture after CMV antigen stimulation. Receptors were obtained from a human donor in good health (CMV status not recorded). Some clones in this sample may be carry-over from other donors' samples.

V and J are TRBV19 and TRBJ1-6; weak D call: TRBD1 (5 bases). The CDR3 runs 13 residues. Trimming left V 3 bases short and J 9 bases short, with 9 bases between. Per the germline V gene, CDR1 is LNHDA and CDR2 is SQIVND (reference sequence). This CDR3 is CASSMEGFSPLHF. The DNA of the CDR3 is TGTGCCAGTAGTATGGAGGGGTTTTCACCCCTCCACTTT.

The chain uses TRBV6-2 or TRBV6-3 and TRBJ2-7, with 13 nucleotides matching TRBD2. Trimming removed 4 bases from V and 3 bases from J; junction bases left unmatched: 9. In germline, CDR1 is MNHEY, CDR2 SVGEGT. The CDR3 totals 17 residues. The CDR3 DNA is TGTGCCAGCAGTTTCCGGACTAGCGGGAGTGAATACTACGAGCAGTACTTC. It specifies CASSFRTSGSEYYEQYF.

The chain has TRBV5-4 and TRBJ2-1; 8 bases line up with TRBD2. The V gene's germline CDR1 is SGHNT and CDR2 YYREEE (reference sequence). This CDR3 comprises 16 residues. J was trimmed by 3 bases and V by 0 bases; bases with no gene match: 5. CDR3 amino acids: CASSLAWREDYNEQFF. The CDR3 coding sequence is TGTGCCAGCAGCTTGGCCTGGCGGGAGGACTACAATGAGCAGTTCTTC.

This clonotype was picked up many times. This chain joins TRBV7-6 and TRBJ2-7, with 14 bases matching TRBD2. The CDR3 runs 21 residues. J lost 2 bases, V lost 5 bases, and 20 bases had no gene match. Germline V CDR1 and CDR2: SGHVS, FNYEAQ. In DNA, the CDR3 is TGTGCCAGCAGCCCAGGTCCGTTCCAACCCGGGACTAGCGGGAGAGCCTACGAGCAGTACTTC. Translation gives CASSPGPFQPGTSGRAYEQYF.

The chain employs TRBV19 and TRBJ2-3, with D possibly matching TRBD2 (6 bases). V was shortened by 5 bases and J by 0 bases, with 18 bases between the two germline ends. Germline-derived CDR1 and CDR2 are LNHDA and SQIVND (reference sequence). The CDR3 contains 17 residues. This chain's CDR3 is CASSGLEGPNSTDTQYF. DNA of the CDR3: TGTGCCAGTAGTGGGTTGGAGGGGCCGAACAGCACAGATACGCAGTATTTT.

This clonotype was counted only a few times. This sequence joins TRBV7-3 and TRBJ2-1; 7 bases line up with TRBD2. Germline V gene lookup returns CDR1 SGHTA and CDR2 FQGTGA. The J segment lost 8 bases and the V segment lost 5 bases, leaving 6 bases of the junction unmatched. The CDR3 spans 13 residues. CDR3 bases: TGTGCCAGCAGCCGGACTAGTTTGGATGAGCAGTTCTTC. Protein product: CASSRTSLDEQFF.

A few counts support this clonotype. The chain recombines TRBV28 with TRBJ1-5; 9 nucleotides agree with TRBD1. The V and J ends lost 5 bases and 7 bases, in that order; junction bases with no gene match: 15. Germline-derived CDR1 and CDR2 are MDHEN and SYDVKM. The CDR3 has 17 amino acids. DNA of the CDR3: TGTGCCAGCAGTCCGAGTTTGGGGACAGGGCCAACCCAGCCCCAGCATTTT. The encoded protein is CASSPSLGTGPTQPQHF.

In this sample, this clonotype turned up many times. The J gene is TRBJ1-1, the V gene TRBV14; D is unclear. Trimming stripped 1 base from V and 0 bases from J, with 18 bases between. The CDR3 has 18 residues. Germline CDR1 reads SGHDN; CDR2 reads FVKESK. Here the CDR3 reads CASSQGSYGSQVNTEAFF. For the CDR3, the DNA is TGTGCCAGCAGCCAAGGAAGCTACGGCAGTCAGGTGAACACTGAAGCTTTCTTT.

This clonotype was picked up many times. The genes are TRBV7-9 and TRBJ1-1; tentatively, D is TRBD1 (6 bases). V lost 3 bases, J lost 5 bases, and 16 bases lay in between. The CDR3 spans 15 residues. Germline-derived CDR1 and CDR2 are SEHNR and FQNEAQ (reference sequence). CDR3 in DNA: TGTGCCAGCAGCTTTATCCAGGGGCTGGGGACTGAAGCTTTCTTT. It codes for CASSFIQGLGTEAFF.

The chain uses TRBV28 and TRBJ1-5; D uncertain. This CDR3 comprises 16 residues. V shed 5 bases and J shed 0 bases, with 14 bases lying between them. Germline-derived CDR1 and CDR2 are MDHEN and SYDVKM. CDR3 residues: CASSVAASYSNQPQHF. The DNA for the CDR3 is TGTGCCAGCAGTGTCGCGGCCTCTTATAGCAATCAGCCCCAGCATTTT.

V is TRBV5-1 and J is TRBJ1-5; D ambiguous. Trimming cost V 5 bases and J 0 bases, with 12 bases left between them. CDR3 length: 15 amino acids. Germline V CDR1 and CDR2: SGHRS, YFSETQ. CDR3 nucleotide sequence: TGCGCCAGCAGGAGTCGACCGTCTAGCAATCAGCCCCAGCATTTT. Its translation: CASRSRPSSNQPQHF.

The rearrangement joins TRBV7-3 to TRBJ1-2; unclear D gene. V was trimmed by 3 bases and J by 5 bases, leaving 10 bases between them. The CDR3 is made up of 13 amino acids. Germline assignment: CDR1 SGHTA and CDR2 FQGTGA. The DNA for the CDR3 is TGTGCCAGCAGCTTCGGCCAGGAGTATGGCTACACCTTC. This sequence encodes CASSFGQEYGYTF.

This clonotype is a singleton in its sample. The J gene is TRBJ1-2, the V gene TRBV7-3; D is unclear. This CDR3 is 14 amino acids long. V was shortened by 5 bases and J by 4 bases, with 14 bases between the two germline ends. In germline, CDR1 is SGHTA, CDR2 FQGTGA. In nucleotides, the CDR3 is TGTGCCAGCAGCCCCCCGTCGGGAAGCTATGGCTACACCTTC. As protein: CASSPPSGSYGYTF.

This clonotype has more than one count but fewer than ten. The chain is built from TRBV5-6 and TRBJ2-7, with 7 bases fitting TRBD1. The CDR3 contains 15 residues. Germline CDR1 is SGHDT and CDR2 is YYEEEE. Trimming at V came to 3 bases and at J to 3 bases, leaving 9 bases not matched to a gene. The CDR3 loop reads CASSSPGTAFYEQYF. CDR3 nucleotides: TGTGCCAGCAGCTCCCCCGGGACAGCTTTCTACGAGCAGTACTTC.

V is TRBV7-6 and J is TRBJ2-7; TRBD1 matches 7 bases. Germline loops: CDR1 SGHVS, CDR2 FNYEAQ. The length of the CDR3 is 15 residues. V was clipped by 2 bases and J by 2 bases; unmatched bases: 6. The CDR3 region is CASSLNVGGPYEQYF. In DNA form, the CDR3 reads TGTGCCAGCAGCTTAAATGTAGGGGGCCCCTACGAGCAGTACTTC.

This clonotype was recorded at least ten times. J is TRBJ1-5 and V is TRBV7-2; D not certain. CDR3 length: 15 amino acids. The germline V and J ends were trimmed by 1 base and 1 base, with 8 bases remaining between them. Germline CDR1 reads SGHTA; CDR2 reads FQGNSA. The CDR3: CASSLGGSSNQPQHF. CDR3 DNA sequence: TGTGCCAGCAGCTTAGGAGGGTCGAGCAATCAGCCCCAGCATTTT.

This clonotype was seen more than once but under ten times. The rearrangement joins TRBV6-4 to TRBJ1-3; D unresolved. Per germline, CDR1 MRHNA and CDR2 SNTAGT. Trimming left V 6 bases short and J 0 bases short, with 9 bases between. There are 14 residues in the CDR3. CDR3 region: CASSGSHSGNTIYF. CDR3 sequence (DNA): TGTGCCAGCAGCGGATCCCACTCTGGAAACACCATATATTTT.